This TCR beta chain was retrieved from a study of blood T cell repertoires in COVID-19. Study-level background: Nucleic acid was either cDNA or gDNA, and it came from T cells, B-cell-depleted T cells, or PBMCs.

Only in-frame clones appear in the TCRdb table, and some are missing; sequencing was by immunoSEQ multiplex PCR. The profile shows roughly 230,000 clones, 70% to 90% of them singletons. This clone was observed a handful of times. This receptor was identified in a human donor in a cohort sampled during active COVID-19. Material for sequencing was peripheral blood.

Here the CDR3 DNA reads TGTGCCAGCAGTTTAGACAGGGACAATCAGCCCCAGCATTTT. Translated: CASSLDRDNQPQHF. The V call is TRBV6-2 or TRBV6-3, the J call TRBJ1-5, with 7 bases fitting TRBD1. V lost 4 bases and J lost 3; bases outside the gene matches: 3. CDR1 and CDR2 (germline): MNHEY, SVGEGT. The CDR3 contains 14 residues.